The present T cell receptor beta chain was sequenced within a study of cytomegalovirus exposure and HLA in healthy donors. Details on this clone: Its antigen remains unknown.

The study, taken as a whole, reports: Cytomegalovirus-associated status was assigned to about 150 TCR beta chains.

The PCR used 60 Vbeta and 13 Jbeta primers. Source study methods: Some 11 million shared chains were among the approximately 80 million unique TCR beta chains that a later analysis counted. Clones were read by immunoSEQ multiplex PCR, and TCRdb kept only the in-frame ones, dropping some. V, J and clone size are taken as reported in that table, and D and trimming were inferred from the DNA itself. The data show fewer than 130,000 clones, 55% to 75% seen once. The receptor comes from a man in his thirties or forties in good health and CMV-seropositive. Sample: PBMCs.

The CDR3 DNA reads as TGTGCCAGCAGCTTTGTGCGGGCGGGGGGGCCGGAGAAGTACTTC. It encodes CASSFVRAGGPEKYF. The chain couples TRBV5-5 to TRBJ2-7; TRBD2 matches 9 bases. The CDR3 runs to 15 residues. The J segment lost 11 bases and the V segment lost 2 bases, leaving 14 bases of the junction unmatched. The V gene's germline CDR1 is SGHKS and CDR2 YYEKEE (reference sequence).